These 10 T cell receptor beta chains came from one sample sequenced in a study of cytomegalovirus exposure and HLA in healthy donors (dated by TCRdb to 2017 to 2019). Receptors were amplified or captured by the immunoSEQ multiplex PCR assay. For the multiplex PCR, a mixture combining 60 forward primers for TCR Vbeta segments and 13 reverse primers for TCR Jbeta segments was used. TCRdb took this table from immuneACCESS and kept in-frame rearrangements with V and J called. Such tables lack part of the clones; where checked against another copy, unresolved V genes explain under half of the gap, and the rest is unexplained. The sample table holds some 130,000 clones. The ten largest account for under 2% of the sample. The sequenced sample consisted of PBMCs. These receptors were taken from a young man in good health and CMV-seronegative.

This rearrangement joins TRBV19 to TRBJ2-3; 7 positions agree with TRBD2. The germline gives CDR1 LNHDA, CDR2 SQIVND (reference sequence). The CDR3 is made up of 17 amino acids. After removal of 3 bases from V and 9 bases from J, the junction contained 18 bases not matched to a gene. The CDR3 coding sequence is TGTGCCAGTAGTATTAAAGGCGGGAGCCTCACATGGAGGACGCAGTATTTT. Amino acids: CASSIKGGSLTWRTQYF.

The chain employs TRBV14 and TRBJ1-3; D is ambiguous. Germline CDR1 and CDR2: SGHDN and FVKESK. The germline V and J ends were trimmed by 1 base and 2 bases, with 9 bases remaining between them. The CDR3 is made up of 15 amino acids. The CDR3 nucleotides are TGTGCCAGCAGCCAAGTCCCGTCTCCTGGAAACACCATATATTTT. It translates to CASSQVPSPGNTIYF.

This chain uses TRBV11-3 with TRBJ2-2; D may be TRBD2 (6 bases). Germline V lookup: CDR1 SGHNT, CDR2 YENEEA. The CDR3 runs 18 residues. V lost 0 bases and J lost 3, with 17 bases in between. The DNA of the CDR3 is TGTGCCAGCAGCTTAGATGTGGGATGGGGGGAATACACCGGGGAGCTGTTTTTT. Its protein is CASSLDVGWGEYTGELFF.

The genes are TRBV7-8 and TRBJ1-1; 8 bases agree with TRBD1. The CDR3 runs to 13 residues. Germline V lookup: CDR1 SGHVS, CDR2 FQNEAQ. V shed 5 bases and J 3 bases; nucleotides not matched to a gene: 2. The CDR3 region has the DNA TGTGCCAGCAGCCCGACAGGGGACACTGAAGCTTTCTTT. Its translation is CASSPTGDTEAFF. Variable domain in full (rest from reference TRBV7-8 and TRBJ1-1): GAGVSQSPRYKVAKRGQDVALRCDPISGHVSLFWYQQALGQGPEFLTYFQNEAQLDKSGLPSDRFFAERPEGSVSTLKIQRTQQEDSAVYLCASSPTGDTEAFFGQGTRLTVV.

V usage is TRBV5-1 and J usage is TRBJ2-5, with D possibly being TRBD1 (5 bases). The CDR3 totals 17 residues. From germline, CDR1 is SGHRS and CDR2 YFSETQ. Trimming left V 5 bases short and J 3 bases short, with 23 bases between. In DNA, the CDR3 is TGCGCCAGCAGAATATCAAGCTTGGTGCAGGGCAAAGAGACCCAGTACTTC. Translated: CASRISSLVQGKETQYF.

The V gene is TRBV7-3, the J gene TRBJ2-3; D call uncertain. Deletions cut 4 bases from V and 2 bases from J, with 7 bases between. CDR1 and CDR2 from the germline V gene are SGHTA and FQGTGA. This CDR3 contains 13 residues. The CDR3 region is CASSSSYTDTQYF. CDR3 nucleotide sequence: TGTGCCAGCAGCTCGAGCTACACAGATACGCAGTATTTT.

This sequence joins TRBV15 and TRBJ1-4; D might be TRBD1 (5 bases). Trimming removed 8 bases at V and 8 bases at J, with 15 bases between. The CDR3 spans 13 residues. The germline gives CDR1 LNHNV, CDR2 YYDKDF (reference sequence). CDR3 nucleotide sequence: TGTGCCACCCTAACCAGGGAAGACGAAAAACTGTTTTTT. As protein: CATLTREDEKLFF.

J is TRBJ2-5 and V is TRBV5-6; TRBD2 agrees at 7 bases. Germline trimming cut 0 bases from V and 5 bases from J; bases unmatched to any gene: 7. CDR3 size: 15 residues. The germline V gene encodes CDR1 SGHDT and CDR2 YYEEEE. The CDR3 DNA reads as TGTGCCAGCAGCTTGGCGCGCGGGAGTCAGGAGACCCAGTACTTC. Protein: CASSLARGSQETQYF. The entire variable domain, with the rest obtained from reference TRBV5-6 and TRBJ2-5, is as follows: DAGVTQSPTHLIKTRGQQVTLRCSPKSGHDTVSWYQQALGQGPQFIFQYYEEEERQRGNFPDRFSGHQFPNYSSELNVNALLLGDSALYLCASSLARGSQETQYFGPGTRLLVL.

The genes are TRBV28 and TRBJ2-7; 8 bases agree with TRBD2. The CDR3 covers 15 residues. The J segment lost 0 bases and the V segment lost 1 base, leaving 2 bases of the junction unmatched. The germline CDR1 and CDR2 sequences are MDHEN and SYDVKM. The chain's CDR3 is CASSLSGGYSYEQYF. CDR3 sequence (DNA): TGTGCCAGCAGTTTATCGGGAGGGTACTCCTACGAGCAGTACTTC.

The chain uses TRBV2 and TRBJ2-1, with a weak D call TRBD1 (6 bases). Germline V CDR1 and CDR2: SNHLY, FYNNEI. V gave up 0 bases and J gave up 8 bases, with 14 bases separating them. This CDR3 has 15 amino acids. The CDR3 is CASSEAGTGIHEQFF. As DNA, the CDR3 is TGTGCCAGCAGTGAAGCGGGAACAGGGATTCATGAGCAGTTCTTC.